These 7 T cell receptor beta chains originate from one sample sequenced in a study of blood T cell repertoires in COVID-19. The repertoire was sequenced with immunoSEQ multiplex PCR; TCRdb's copy has only in-frame clones and lacks some. The sample includes 250,000 to 350,000 clones, roughly 89% of them seen just once. Sequenced input: peripheral blood. These receptors all stem from a woman between 25 and 40 years old with active or convalescent COVID-19.

This chain connects TRBV7-9 to TRBJ2-5; no firm D call. The germline gives CDR1 SEHNR, CDR2 FQNEAQ (reference sequence). V lost 5 bases and J 1 base, leaving 11 bases between the germline ends. This CDR3 has 14 amino acids. CDR3 bases: TGTGCCAGCAGCCTTCGAGGAACCCAAGAGACCCAGTACTTC. Protein: CASSLRGTQETQYF.

The CDR3 DNA reads as TGTGCCAGCAGCGTAGACTCGAATGAGCAGTTCTTC. Translated, it gives CASSVDSNEQFF. The chain couples TRBV9 to TRBJ2-1; D is unclear. V gave up 0 bases and J gave up 7 bases, with 5 bases separating them. CDR1 is SGDLS, CDR2 YYNGEE, per germline. CDR3 length: 12 amino acids. Together with reference TRBV9 and TRBJ2-1, the CDR3 gives the full variable domain: DSGVTQTPKHLITATGQRVTLRCSPRSGDLSVYWYQQSLDQGLQFLIQYYNGEERAKGNILERFSAQQFPDLHSELNLSSLELGDSALYFCASSVDSNEQFFGPGTRLTVL.

The genes are TRBV4-2 and TRBJ2-1, with 11 nucleotides matching TRBD2. The CDR3 extends over 16 amino acids. V lost 4 bases, J lost 8 bases, and 10 bases stayed unmatched. Germline assignment: CDR1 LGHNA and CDR2 YNFKEQ. CDR3 DNA sequence: TGTGCCAGCAGCCCACCCCTAGCGGGGGGTTTCGATGAGCAGTTCTTC. It codes for CASSPPLAGGFDEQFF.

This CDR3 is CASSWTSGGNEQFF. The CDR3, as DNA: TGTGCCAGCAGCTGGACTAGCGGGGGAAATGAGCAGTTCTTC. J is TRBJ2-1 and V is TRBV7-2; TRBD2 agrees at 13 bases. CDR3 length: 14 amino acids. The V gene's germline CDR1 is SGHTA and CDR2 FQGNSA. Trimming at V came to 4 bases and at J to 7 bases, leaving 1 base not matched to a gene. The full variable domain, rest sourced from reference TRBV7-2 and TRBJ2-1, is GAGVSQSPSNKVTEKGKDVELRCDPISGHTALYWYRQSLGQGLEFLIYFQGNSAPDKSGLPSDRFSAERTGGSVSTLTIQRTQQEDSAVYLCASSWTSGGNEQFFGPGTRLTVL.

The J gene is TRBJ2-7, the V gene TRBV7-9; D remains ambiguous. The CDR3 sequence is 14 residues long. CDR1 is SEHNR and CDR2 is FQNEAQ in the germline V gene (reference sequence). V was clipped by 2 bases and J by 4 bases, with 12 bases between them. CDR3 sequence reads: CASSLTPTAYEQYF. In DNA, the CDR3 is TGTGCCAGCAGCTTAACCCCAACAGCTTACGAGCAGTACTTC.

V gene TRBV28 combines with J gene TRBJ2-1; possibly TRBD1 for D (6 bases). CDR1 and CDR2 from the germline V gene are MDHEN and SYDVKM. The CDR3 is 12 residues long. Trimming pared 2 bases from V and 11 bases from J, leaving 10 bases between. The CDR3 is CASSLSGQKQFF. DNA of the CDR3: TGTGCCAGCAGTTTAAGCGGACAGAAGCAGTTCTTC.

The chain has TRBV30 and TRBJ2-3; TRBD1 is a possible D gene (6 bases). The CDR3 totals 12 residues. CDR1 and CDR2 (germline): GTSNPN, SVGIG (reference sequence). The V end lost 3 bases, the J end lost 4 bases, and 8 bases lay between the germline ends. The CDR3 nucleotides read TGTGCCTGGAGCAGGGGCGCAGATACGCAGTATTTT. Translated, it gives CAWSRGADTQYF.